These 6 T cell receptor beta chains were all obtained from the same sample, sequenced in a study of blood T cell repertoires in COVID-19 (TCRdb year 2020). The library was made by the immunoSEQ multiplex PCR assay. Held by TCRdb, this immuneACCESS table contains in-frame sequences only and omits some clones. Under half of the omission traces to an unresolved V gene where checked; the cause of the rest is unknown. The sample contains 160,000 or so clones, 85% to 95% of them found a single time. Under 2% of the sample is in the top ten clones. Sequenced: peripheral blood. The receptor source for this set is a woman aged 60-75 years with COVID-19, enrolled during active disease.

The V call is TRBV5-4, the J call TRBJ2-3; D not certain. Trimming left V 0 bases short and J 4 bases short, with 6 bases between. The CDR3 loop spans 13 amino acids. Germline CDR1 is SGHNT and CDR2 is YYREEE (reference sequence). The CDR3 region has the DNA TGTGCCAGCAGCTTGGTAGTGTCAGATACGCAGTATTTT. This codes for CASSLVVSDTQYF.

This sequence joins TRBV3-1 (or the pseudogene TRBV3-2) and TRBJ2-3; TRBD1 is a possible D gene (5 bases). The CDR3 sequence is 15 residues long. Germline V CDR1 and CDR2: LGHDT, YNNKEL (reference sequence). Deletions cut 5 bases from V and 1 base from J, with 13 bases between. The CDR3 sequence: CASSSRMGRTDTQYF. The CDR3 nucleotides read TGTGCCAGCAGCTCCCGAATGGGGCGCACAGATACGCAGTATTTT.

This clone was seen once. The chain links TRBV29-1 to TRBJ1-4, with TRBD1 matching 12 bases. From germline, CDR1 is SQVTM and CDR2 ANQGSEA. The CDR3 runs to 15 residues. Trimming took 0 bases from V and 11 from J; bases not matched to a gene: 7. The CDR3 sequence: CSVEETGTGGKKLFF. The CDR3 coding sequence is TGCAGCGTTGAAGAGACGGGGACAGGGGGCAAGAAACTGTTTTTT.

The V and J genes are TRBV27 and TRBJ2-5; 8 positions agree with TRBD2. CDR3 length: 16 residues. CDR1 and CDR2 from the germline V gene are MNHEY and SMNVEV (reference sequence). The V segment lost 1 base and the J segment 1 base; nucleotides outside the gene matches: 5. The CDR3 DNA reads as TGTGCCAGCAGTTTATGGGCCGGGGGGGGCCAAGAGACCCAGTACTTC. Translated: CASSLWAGGGQETQYF.

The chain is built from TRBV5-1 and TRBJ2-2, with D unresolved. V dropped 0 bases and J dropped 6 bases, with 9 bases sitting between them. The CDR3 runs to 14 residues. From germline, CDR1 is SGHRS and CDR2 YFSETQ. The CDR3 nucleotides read TGCGCCAGCAGCTTGGAACGCAGATCCGGGGAGCTGTTTTTT. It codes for CASSLERRSGELFF.

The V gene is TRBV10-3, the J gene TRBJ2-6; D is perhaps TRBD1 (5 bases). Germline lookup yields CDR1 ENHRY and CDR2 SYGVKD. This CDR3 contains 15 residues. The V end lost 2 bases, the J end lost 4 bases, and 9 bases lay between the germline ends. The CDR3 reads CAISEGALGANVLTF. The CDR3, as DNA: TGTGCCATCAGTGAGGGGGCGCTGGGGGCCAACGTCCTGACTTTC.